The T cell receptor (beta chain) under discussion was sequenced for a study of blood T cells in healthy people across ages. Study results and caveats: The donors' CMV status was not determined, possibly confounding changes in expanded clonotypes. Investigators viewed diversity estimates from one million T cells as underestimates, the study reported.

Points on this clonotype: Its specificity is unknown.

Sample-barcoded 5' priming and a J-beta primer mix drove a second PCR of roughly 7 to 11 cycles. One entry per CDR3 protein results from TCRdb running MiXCR on the 5' RACE reads. The sample contains 2 million or so distinct CDR3 sequences, around 48% of which appear only once. Sequenced sample: blood. This TCR was recovered from a woman in her 40s in good health.

This CDR3 reads CASSPNAGTAHGYTF. Here the CDR3 DNA reads TGTGCCAGCAGCCCAAATGCCGGGACAGCCCATGGCTACACCTTC. The chain has TRBV5-6 and TRBJ1-2, with 7 bases fitting TRBD1. The germline gives CDR1 SGHDT, CDR2 YYEEEE. Losses at the gene ends were 4 bases for V and 6 bases for J; bases not matched to a gene: 12. The CDR3 is 15 residues long.